Listed below are T cell receptor beta chains from one sample, sequenced in a study of CD4 T cells in Merkel cell carcinoma. Some clones are missing from TCRdb's copy, which holds only in-frame ones; the method was immunoSEQ multiplex PCR. The sample holds 86 clones. The specimen sequenced was CD4+ T cells from the tumor that bound a Merkel cell polyomavirus LT209-228 dextramer. The receptor set was obtained from a human donor with Merkel cell carcinoma. The CDR3 runs from the conserved cysteine through the conserved F or W. Fields, in order: V gene, CDR3 length, CDR3 protein.

v_call: TRBV5-5
cdr3_length: 18
cdr3_aa: CASAKTVSHKSRANVLTF

v_call: TRBV14
cdr3_length: 13
cdr3_aa: CASSQGRTTEQYF